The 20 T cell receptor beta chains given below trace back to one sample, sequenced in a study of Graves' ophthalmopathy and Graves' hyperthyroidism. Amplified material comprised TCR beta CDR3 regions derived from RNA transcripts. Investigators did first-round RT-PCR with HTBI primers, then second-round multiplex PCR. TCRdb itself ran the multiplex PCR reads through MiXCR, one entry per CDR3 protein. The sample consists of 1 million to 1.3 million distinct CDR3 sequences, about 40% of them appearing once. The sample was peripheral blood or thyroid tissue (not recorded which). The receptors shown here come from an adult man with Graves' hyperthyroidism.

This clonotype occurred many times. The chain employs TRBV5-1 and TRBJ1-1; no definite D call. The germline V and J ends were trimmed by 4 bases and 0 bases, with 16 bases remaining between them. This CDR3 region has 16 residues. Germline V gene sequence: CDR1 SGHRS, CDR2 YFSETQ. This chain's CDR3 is CASSPDAGQLNTEAFF. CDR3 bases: TGCGCCAGCAGCCCCGACGCCGGGCAGCTGAACACTGAAGCTTTCTTT.

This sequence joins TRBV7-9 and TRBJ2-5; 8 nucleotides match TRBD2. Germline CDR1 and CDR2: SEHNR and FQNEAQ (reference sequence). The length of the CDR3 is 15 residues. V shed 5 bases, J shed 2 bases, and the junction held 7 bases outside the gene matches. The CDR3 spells CASSTQRERQETQYF. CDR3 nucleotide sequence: TGTGCCAGCAGCACCCAGCGGGAGAGACAAGAGACCCAGTACTTC.

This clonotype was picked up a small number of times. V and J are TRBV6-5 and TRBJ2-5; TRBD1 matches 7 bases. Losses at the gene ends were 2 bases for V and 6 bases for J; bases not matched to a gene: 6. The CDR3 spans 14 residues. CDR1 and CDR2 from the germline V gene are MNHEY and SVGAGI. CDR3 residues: CASSYLEQGKTQYF. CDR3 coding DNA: TGTGCCAGCAGTTACCTAGAACAGGGGAAGACCCAGTACTTC.

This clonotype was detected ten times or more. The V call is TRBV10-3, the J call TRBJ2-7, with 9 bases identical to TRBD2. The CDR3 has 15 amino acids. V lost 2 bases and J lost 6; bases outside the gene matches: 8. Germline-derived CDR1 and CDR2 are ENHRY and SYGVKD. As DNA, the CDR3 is TGTGCCATCAGTGAGAGAGGGGCGGGAGGGGTCGAGCAGTACTTC. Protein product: CAISERGAGGVEQYF.

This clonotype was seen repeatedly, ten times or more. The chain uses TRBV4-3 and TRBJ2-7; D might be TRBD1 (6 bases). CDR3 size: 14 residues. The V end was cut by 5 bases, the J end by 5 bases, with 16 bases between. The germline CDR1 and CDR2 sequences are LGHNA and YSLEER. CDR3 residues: CASSVRQRDNEQYF. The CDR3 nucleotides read TGCGCCAGCAGCGTACGGCAGAGGGACAACGAGCAGTACTTC.

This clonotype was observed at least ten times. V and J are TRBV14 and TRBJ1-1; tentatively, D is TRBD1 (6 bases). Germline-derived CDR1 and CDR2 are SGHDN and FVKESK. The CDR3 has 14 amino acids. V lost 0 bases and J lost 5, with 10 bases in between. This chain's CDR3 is CASSQEGGLTEAFF. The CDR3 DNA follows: TGTGCCAGCAGCCAAGAGGGGGGGCTTACTGAAGCTTTCTTT.

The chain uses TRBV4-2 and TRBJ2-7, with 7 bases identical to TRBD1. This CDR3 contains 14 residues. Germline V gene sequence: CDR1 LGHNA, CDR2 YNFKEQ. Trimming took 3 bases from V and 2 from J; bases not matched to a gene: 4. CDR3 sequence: CASSHQGQTYEQYF. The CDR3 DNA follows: TGTGCCAGCAGCCACCAGGGACAGACCTACGAGCAGTACTTC.

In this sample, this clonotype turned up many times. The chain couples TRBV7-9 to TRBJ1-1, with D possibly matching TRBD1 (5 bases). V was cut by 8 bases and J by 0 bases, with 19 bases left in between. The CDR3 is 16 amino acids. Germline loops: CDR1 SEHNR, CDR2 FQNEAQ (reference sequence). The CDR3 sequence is CASLRQTGTLNTEAFF. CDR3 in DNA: TGTGCCAGCTTAAGACAAACCGGGACGTTGAACACTGAAGCTTTCTTT. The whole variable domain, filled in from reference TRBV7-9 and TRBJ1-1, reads DTGVSQNPRHKITKRGQNVTFRCDPISEHNRLYWYRQTLGQGPEFLTYFQNEAQLEKSRLLSDRFSAERPKGSFSTLEIQRTEQGDSAMYLCASLRQTGTLNTEAFFGQGTRLTVV.

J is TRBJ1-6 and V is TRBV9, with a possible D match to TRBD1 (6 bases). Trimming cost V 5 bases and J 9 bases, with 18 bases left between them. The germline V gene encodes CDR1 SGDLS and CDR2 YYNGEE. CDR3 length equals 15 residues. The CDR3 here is CASSYPTGSSSPLHF. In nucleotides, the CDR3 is TGTGCCAGCAGTTATCCGACAGGCTCCTCTTCACCCCTCCACTTT. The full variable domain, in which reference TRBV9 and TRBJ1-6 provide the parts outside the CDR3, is DSGVTQTPKHLITATGQRVTLRCSPRSGDLSVYWYQQSLDQGLQFLIQYYNGEERAKGNILERFSAQQFPDLHSELNLSSLELGDSALYFCASSYPTGSSSPLHFGNGTRLTVT.

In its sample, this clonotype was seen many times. The CDR3 bases are TGTGCCAGCAGTTCACTAGCGGGAGGGGCTGAGACCCAGTACTTC. Translating gives CASSSLAGGAETQYF. The J gene is TRBJ2-5, the V gene TRBV12-3 or TRBV12-4; 13 nucleotides line up with TRBD2. The CDR3 is made up of 15 amino acids. Trimming removed 4 bases from V and 5 bases from J; junction bases left unmatched: 4.

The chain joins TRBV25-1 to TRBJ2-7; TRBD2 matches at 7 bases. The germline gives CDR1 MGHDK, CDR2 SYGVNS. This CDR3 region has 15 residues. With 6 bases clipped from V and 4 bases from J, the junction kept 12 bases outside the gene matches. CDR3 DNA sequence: TGTGCCAGCAGCTCCCGACGGACTAGTTGGTACGAGCAGTACTTC. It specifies CASSSRRTSWYEQYF.

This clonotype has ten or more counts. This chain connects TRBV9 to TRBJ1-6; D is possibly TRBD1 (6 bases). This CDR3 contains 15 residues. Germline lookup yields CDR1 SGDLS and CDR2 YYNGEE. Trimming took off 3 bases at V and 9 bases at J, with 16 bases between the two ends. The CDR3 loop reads CASSALTGRSSPLHF. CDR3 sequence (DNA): TGTGCCAGCAGCGCCTTGACAGGCAGATCTTCACCCCTCCACTTT.

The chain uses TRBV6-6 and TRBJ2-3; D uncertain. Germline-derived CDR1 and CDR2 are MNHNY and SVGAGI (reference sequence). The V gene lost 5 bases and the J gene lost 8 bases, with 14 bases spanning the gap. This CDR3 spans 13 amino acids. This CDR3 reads CASSQTRTSTQYF. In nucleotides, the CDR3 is TGTGCCAGCAGTCAAACTCGAACCAGTACGCAGTATTTT.

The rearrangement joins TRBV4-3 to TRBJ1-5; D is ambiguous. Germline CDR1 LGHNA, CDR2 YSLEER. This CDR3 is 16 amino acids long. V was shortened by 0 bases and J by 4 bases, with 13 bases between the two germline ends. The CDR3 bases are TGCGCCAGCAGCCAAGATCTGGCAGGATGGAATCAGCCCCAGCATTTT. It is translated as CASSQDLAGWNQPQHF.

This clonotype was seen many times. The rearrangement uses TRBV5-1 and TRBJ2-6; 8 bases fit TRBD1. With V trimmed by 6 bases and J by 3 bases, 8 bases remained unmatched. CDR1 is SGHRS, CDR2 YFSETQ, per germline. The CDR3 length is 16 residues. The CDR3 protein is CASNQDRVDGANVLTF. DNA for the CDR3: TGCGCCAGCAACCAGGACAGGGTGGATGGGGCCAACGTCCTGACTTTC.

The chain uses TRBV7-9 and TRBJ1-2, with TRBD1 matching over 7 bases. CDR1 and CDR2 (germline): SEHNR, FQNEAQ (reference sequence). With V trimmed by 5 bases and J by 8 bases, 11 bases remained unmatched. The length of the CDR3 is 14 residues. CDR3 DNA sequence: TGTGCCAGCAGCCACCGGAACAGGGGAGTCGGCTACACCTTC. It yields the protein CASSHRNRGVGYTF.

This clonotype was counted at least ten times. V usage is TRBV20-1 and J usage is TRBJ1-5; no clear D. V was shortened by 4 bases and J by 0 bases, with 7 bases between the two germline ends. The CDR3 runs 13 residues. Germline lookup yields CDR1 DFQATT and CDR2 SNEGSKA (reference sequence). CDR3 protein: CSATELSNQPQHF. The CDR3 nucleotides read TGCAGTGCTACGGAGCTTAGCAATCAGCCCCAGCATTTT.

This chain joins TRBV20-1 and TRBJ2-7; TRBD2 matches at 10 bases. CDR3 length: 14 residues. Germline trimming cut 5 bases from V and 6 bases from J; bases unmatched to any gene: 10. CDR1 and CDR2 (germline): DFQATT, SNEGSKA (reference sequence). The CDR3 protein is CSAPYAGTSVEQYF. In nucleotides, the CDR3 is TGCAGTGCTCCTTATGCCGGGACTAGCGTCGAGCAGTACTTC.

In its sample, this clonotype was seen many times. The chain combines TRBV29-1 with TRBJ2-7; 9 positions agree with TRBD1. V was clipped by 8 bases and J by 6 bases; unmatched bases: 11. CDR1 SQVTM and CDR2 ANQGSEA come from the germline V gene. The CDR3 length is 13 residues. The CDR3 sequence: CSFGWTGAGEQYF. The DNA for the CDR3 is TGCAGCTTTGGATGGACAGGGGCTGGCGAGCAGTACTTC.

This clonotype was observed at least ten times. DNA of the CDR3: TGTGCCAGCAGCTCCCAGGGGGCAGGGTCACCCCTCCACTTT. Its translation: CASSSQGAGSPLHF. The chain has TRBV7-2 and TRBJ1-6; 8 positions agree with TRBD1. J lost 10 bases, V lost 4 bases, and 6 bases had no gene match. The germline gives CDR1 SGHTA, CDR2 FQGNSA. The CDR3 has 14 amino acids. Looking up the rest from reference TRBV7-2 and TRBJ1-6 gives the full variable domain: GAGVSQSPSNKVTEKGKDVELRCDPISGHTALYWYRQSLGQGLEFLIYFQGNSAPDKSGLPSDRFSAERTGGSVSTLTIQRTQQEDSAVYLCASSSQGAGSPLHFGNGTRLTVT.